The 15 T cell receptor beta chains presented below share a single source sample, sequenced in a study of blood T cell repertoires in COVID-19. Using immunoSEQ multiplex PCR, the repertoire was profiled, and TCRdb retains in-frame clones only, with some absent. This sample has around 140,000 clones, with around 72% found just once. What was sequenced was peripheral blood. The receptors come from a woman aged 60-70 years with acute or convalescent COVID-19.

This chain connects TRBV7-9 to TRBJ1-2, with D hard to call. V lost 6 bases, J lost 2 bases, and 19 bases lay in between. Germline assignment: CDR1 SEHNR and CDR2 FQNEAQ (reference sequence). The CDR3 covers 16 residues. The CDR3 loop reads CASSNYHEERNYGYTF. DNA for the CDR3: TGTGCCAGCAGTAACTATCACGAGGAGCGCAACTATGGCTACACCTTC.

This clone turned up a few times. The chain couples TRBV5-6 to TRBJ2-7; TRBD2 aligns across 12 bases. This CDR3 region has 15 residues. The germline gives CDR1 SGHDT, CDR2 YYEEEE. The trim removed 2 bases at V and 7 bases at J, leaving 7 bases unmatched. The CDR3: CASSFPSGRVGEQYF. The CDR3 coding sequence is TGTGCCAGCAGCTTTCCTAGCGGGAGGGTAGGAGAGCAGTACTTC. Supplemented by reference TRBV5-6 and TRBJ2-7, the full variable domain reads DAGVTQSPTHLIKTRGQQVTLRCSPKSGHDTVSWYQQALGQGPQFIFQYYEEEERQRGNFPDRFSGHQFPNYSSELNVNALLLGDSALYLCASSFPSGRVGEQYFGPGTRLTVT.

This clone was observed once. The chain carries TRBV27 and TRBJ1-2; possibly TRBD1 for D (5 bases). Germline V gene data show CDR1 as MNHEY and CDR2 as SMNVEV (reference sequence). The germline V and J ends were trimmed by 8 bases and 8 bases, with 15 bases remaining between them. CDR3 length: 12 residues. Here the CDR3 reads CASYGAVRGYTF. CDR3 sequence (DNA): TGTGCCAGCTATGGGGCGGTTCGGGGCTACACCTTC.

This sequence joins TRBV28 and TRBJ2-7; the D gene is possibly TRBD1 (5 bases). The CDR3 runs to 15 residues. CDR1 and CDR2 (germline): MDHEN, SYDVKM. The V gene lost 5 bases and the J gene lost 7 bases, with 21 bases spanning the gap. The CDR3 spells CASSKTVRVRREQYF. In DNA form, the CDR3 reads TGTGCCAGCAGTAAGACAGTAAGAGTTAGGCGGGAGCAGTACTTC.

V and J are TRBV27 and TRBJ2-3, with a tentative D call TRBD2 (5 bases). Per germline, CDR1 MNHEY and CDR2 SMNVEV (reference sequence). Trimming took off 2 bases at V and 6 bases at J, with 21 bases between the two ends. There are 17 residues in the CDR3. The CDR3 region is CASSLRVLGLDGDTQYF. DNA of the CDR3: TGTGCCAGCAGTTTACGAGTACTCGGACTGGACGGGGATACGCAGTATTTT.

A few counts support this clone. V and J are TRBV6-1 and TRBJ2-7; a weak D match, TRBD2 (6 bases). Trimming left V 2 bases short and J 5 bases short, with 31 bases between. CDR1 is MNHNS and CDR2 is SASEGT in the germline V gene. The CDR3 has 20 residues. The CDR3 DNA sequence: TGTGCCAGCAGTGAACCCGAGGCCGGGACTCCTTCCCCTTTTTCCCACGAGCAGTACTTC. The encoded protein is CASSEPEAGTPSPFSHEQYF.

The CDR3 DNA reads TGTGCCACCAGTGATAGGGGCGCGCAGGGACTACTTCGGGACTATGGCTACACCTTC. Protein sequence: CATSDRGAQGLLRDYGYTF. The J gene is TRBJ1-2, the V gene TRBV24-1; tentative D call: TRBD1 (5 bases). The CDR3 is 19 residues long. In germline, CDR1 is KGHDR, CDR2 SFDVKD. The V end was cut by 3 bases, the J end by 3 bases, with 25 bases between.

The genes are TRBV7-2 and TRBJ1-2; D not resolved. Germline CDR1 SGHTA, CDR2 FQGNSA. V was cut by 1 base and J by 0 bases, with 9 bases left in between. The CDR3 length is 15 residues. CDR3 residues: CASSLVTAANYGYTF. CDR3 in DNA: TGTGCCAGCAGCTTAGTAACAGCCGCTAACTATGGCTACACCTTC.

V gene TRBV24-1 combines with J gene TRBJ2-3; TRBD2 aligns across 7 bases. The V gene end was trimmed by 10 bases and the J gene end by 0 bases; junction bases not matched to a gene: 6. The germline V gene encodes CDR1 KGHDR and CDR2 SFDVKD. The CDR3 covers 14 residues. CDR3 in DNA: TGTGCCACGGCTAGCGGAGCTAGCACAGATACGCAGTATTTT. Encoded protein: CATASGASTDTQYF.

The sample holds a few counts of this clone. This chain joins TRBV23-1 and TRBJ2-1; D is uncertain. TRBV23-1 is an ORF for which the function is uncertain. V was clipped by 0 bases and J by 4 bases, with 13 bases between them. CDR3 length equals 16 residues. CDR3 region: CASSQSALQDYNEQFF. The DNA of the CDR3 is TGCGCCAGCAGTCAATCTGCCTTACAAGATTACAATGAGCAGTTCTTC.

This chain links TRBV19 with TRBJ2-7, with D tentatively TRBD1 (5 bases). Per the germline V gene, CDR1 is LNHDA and CDR2 is SQIVND (reference sequence). The V gene lost 5 bases and the J gene lost 6 bases, with 14 bases spanning the gap. The CDR3 loop spans 13 amino acids. The CDR3 nucleotides read TGTGCCAGTAGTCCTCGTTACAGGACCGAGCAGTACTTC. Translation gives CASSPRYRTEQYF.

The rearrangement links TRBV11-2 to TRBJ2-6, with D hard to call. Trimming removed 5 bases at V and 2 bases at J, with 13 bases between. This CDR3 comprises 16 residues. The germline V gene has CDR1 SGHAT and CDR2 FQNNGV. The CDR3, as DNA: TGTGCCAGCAGCCCCGCGCCCTTCGCTGGGGCCAACGTCCTGACTTTC. Amino acid sequence: CASSPAPFAGANVLTF.

V and J are TRBV3-1 (or the pseudogene TRBV3-2) and TRBJ2-7; 7 nucleotides line up with TRBD2. The CDR3 consists of 15 residues. CDR1 LGHDT and CDR2 YNNKEL come from the germline V gene (reference sequence). Losses at the gene ends were 5 bases for V and 6 bases for J; bases not matched to a gene: 13. The CDR3 spells CASSTRWEGIGEQYF. CDR3 DNA: TGTGCCAGCAGCACCCGGTGGGAGGGGATCGGCGAGCAGTACTTC.

The chain combines TRBV14 with TRBJ2-7; TRBD1 matches 9 bases. There are 16 residues in the CDR3. Unmatched junction bases numbered 8, after V lost 1 base and J lost 4 bases. Germline assignment: CDR1 SGHDN and CDR2 FVKESK. As DNA, the CDR3 is TGTGCCAGCAGCCAAGCTAAGGGGGACAGGGCTTACGAGCAGTACTTC. Translation gives CASSQAKGDRAYEQYF.

V and J are TRBV5-1 and TRBJ1-2, with 7 nucleotides matching TRBD1. The V and J ends lost 5 bases and 0 bases, in that order; junction bases with no gene match: 4. This CDR3 contains 14 residues. Germline V gene data show CDR1 as SGHRS and CDR2 as YFSETQ. CDR3 sequence reads: CASSRDSANYGYTF. The CDR3 nucleotides are TGCGCCAGCAGTCGGGACAGTGCTAACTATGGCTACACCTTC.